A selection of T cell receptor beta chains follows, all from one sample in a study of control samples from healthy donors and cancer patients. Profiled with immunoSEQ multiplex PCR; TCRdb holds only in-frame clones, not every one. The sample holds 170,000 or so clones, over 80% seen once. Sequenced input: blood. The receptor source for this set is a man younger than 35 in good health. Both conserved end residues are part of each CDR3. The D gene is left open where the match is weak. Clone size is not always given. Where it is, it says once, few, many or a class for expanded clones.

v_call: TRBV4-2; j_call: TRBJ2-3; cdr3_length: 16; clone_size: .; d_call: TRBD1; cdr3_aa: CASSQADRGVSDTQYF; cdr3_nt: TGTGCCAGCAGCCAAGCGGACAGGGGGGTCTCAGATACGCAGTATTTT
v_call: TRBV9; j_call: TRBJ1-4; cdr3_length: 16; clone_size: once; d_call: .; cdr3_aa: CASSVGLASTNEKLFF; cdr3_nt: TGTGCCAGCAGCGTAGGGTTGGCTTCAACTAATGAAAAACTGTTTTTT
v_call: TRBV6-2/TRBV6-3; j_call: TRBJ2-1; cdr3_length: 11; clone_size: .; d_call: .; cdr3_aa: CASSFPGEQFF; cdr3_nt: TGTGCCAGCAGTTTTCCGGGCGAGCAGTTCTTC
v_call: TRBV28; j_call: TRBJ1-4; cdr3_length: 14; clone_size: .; d_call: .; cdr3_aa: CASSRPGPNEKLFF; cdr3_nt: TGTGCCAGCAGCCGGCCGGGTCCTAATGAAAAACTGTTTTTT
v_call: TRBV6-6; j_call: TRBJ1-2; cdr3_length: 16; clone_size: .; d_call: TRBD1; cdr3_aa: CASSVEGGTANYGYTF; cdr3_nt: TGTGCCAGCAGTGTGGAAGGGGGGACAGCTAACTATGGCTACACCTTC
v_call: TRBV5-1; j_call: TRBJ2-1; cdr3_length: 13; clone_size: .; d_call: .; cdr3_aa: CASTLGGDNEQFF; cdr3_nt: TGCGCCAGCACCCTGGGGGGAGACAATGAGCAGTTCTTC
v_call: TRBV12-3/TRBV12-4; j_call: TRBJ2-1; cdr3_length: 12; clone_size: .; d_call: .; cdr3_aa: CASSFGLYEQFF; cdr3_nt: TGTGCCAGCAGTTTTGGACTCTATGAGCAGTTCTTC
v_call: TRBV28; j_call: TRBJ1-5; cdr3_length: 13; clone_size: .; d_call: .; cdr3_aa: CALGGSGNQPQHF; cdr3_nt: TGTGCCCTCGGGGGGTCGGGCAATCAGCCCCAGCATTTT
v_call: TRBV7-3; j_call: TRBJ2-5; cdr3_length: 13; clone_size: .; d_call: .; cdr3_aa: CASGQGKLETQYF; cdr3_nt: TGTGCCAGCGGTCAGGGCAAATTAGAGACCCAGTACTTC
v_call: TRBV20-1; j_call: TRBJ1-5; cdr3_length: 15; clone_size: .; d_call: .; cdr3_aa: CSASVALRGNQPQHF; cdr3_nt: TGCAGTGCTAGTGTTGCGCTCAGGGGTAATCAGCCCCAGCATTTT
v_call: TRBV7-9; j_call: TRBJ2-2; cdr3_length: 15; clone_size: .; d_call: TRBD1; cdr3_aa: CASSRQGGNTGELFF; cdr3_nt: TGTGCCAGCAGCCGACAGGGGGGGAACACCGGGGAGCTGTTTTTT
v_call: TRBV19; j_call: TRBJ2-6; cdr3_length: 15; clone_size: .; d_call: .; cdr3_aa: CATSGESSGANVLTF; cdr3_nt: TGTGCCACCTCGGGGGAGAGCTCTGGGGCCAACGTCCTGACTTTC
v_call: TRBV9; j_call: TRBJ1-2; cdr3_length: 14; clone_size: .; d_call: .; cdr3_aa: CASSVGGEFYGYTF; cdr3_nt: TGTGCCAGCAGTGTCGGGGGGGAGTTCTATGGCTACACCTTC
v_call: TRBV7-9; j_call: TRBJ2-3; cdr3_length: 14; clone_size: .; d_call: .; cdr3_aa: CASSLRGGADTQYF; cdr3_nt: TGTGCCAGCAGCCTCAGGGGAGGCGCAGATACGCAGTATTTT
v_call: TRBV10-1; j_call: TRBJ2-3; cdr3_length: 18; clone_size: .; d_call: TRBD1; cdr3_aa: CASSDLMGQGASTDTQYF; cdr3_nt: TGCGCCAGCAGTGATTTGATGGGGCAGGGGGCGAGCACAGATACGCAGTATTTT
v_call: TRBV11-2; j_call: TRBJ2-7; cdr3_length: 14; clone_size: .; d_call: TRBD1; cdr3_aa: CASSTGQKNYEQYF; cdr3_nt: TGTGCCAGCAGCACGGGACAGAAAAACTACGAGCAGTACTTC
v_call: TRBV5-1; j_call: TRBJ2-6; cdr3_length: 15; clone_size: .; d_call: .; cdr3_aa: CASSGTWSGANVLTF; cdr3_nt: TGCGCCAGCAGCGGGACATGGTCTGGGGCCAACGTCCTGACTTTC
v_call: TRBV9; j_call: TRBJ2-3; cdr3_length: 15; clone_size: .; d_call: TRBD1; cdr3_aa: CASSTGTGGTDTQYF; cdr3_nt: TGTGCCAGCAGCACTGGGACAGGGGGAACAGATACGCAGTATTTT
v_call: TRBV23-1; j_call: TRBJ2-7; cdr3_length: 11; clone_size: .; d_call: .; cdr3_aa: CASRGRYEQYF; cdr3_nt: TGCGCCAGCAGAGGCCGTTACGAGCAGTACTTC
v_call: TRBV18; j_call: TRBJ1-1; cdr3_length: 13; clone_size: .; d_call: .; cdr3_aa: CASKDLSNTEAFF; cdr3_nt: TGTGCCAGCAAGGACCTTTCGAACACTGAAGCTTTCTTT
v_call: TRBV5-1; j_call: TRBJ1-4; cdr3_length: 13; clone_size: once; d_call: .; cdr3_aa: CASSLDFGKKLFF; cdr3_nt: TGCGCCAGCAGCTTGGATTTTGGGAAAAAACTGTTTTTT
v_call: TRBV18; j_call: TRBJ2-5; cdr3_length: 10; clone_size: .; d_call: .; cdr3_aa: CASSGETQYF; cdr3_nt: TGTGCCAGCTCCGGGGAGACCCAGTACTTC
v_call: TRBV6-5; j_call: TRBJ1-1; cdr3_length: 14; clone_size: .; d_call: .; cdr3_aa: CASSYGGDEIRAFF; cdr3_nt: TGTGCCAGCAGTTACGGAGGGGATGAGATCAGAGCTTTCTTT